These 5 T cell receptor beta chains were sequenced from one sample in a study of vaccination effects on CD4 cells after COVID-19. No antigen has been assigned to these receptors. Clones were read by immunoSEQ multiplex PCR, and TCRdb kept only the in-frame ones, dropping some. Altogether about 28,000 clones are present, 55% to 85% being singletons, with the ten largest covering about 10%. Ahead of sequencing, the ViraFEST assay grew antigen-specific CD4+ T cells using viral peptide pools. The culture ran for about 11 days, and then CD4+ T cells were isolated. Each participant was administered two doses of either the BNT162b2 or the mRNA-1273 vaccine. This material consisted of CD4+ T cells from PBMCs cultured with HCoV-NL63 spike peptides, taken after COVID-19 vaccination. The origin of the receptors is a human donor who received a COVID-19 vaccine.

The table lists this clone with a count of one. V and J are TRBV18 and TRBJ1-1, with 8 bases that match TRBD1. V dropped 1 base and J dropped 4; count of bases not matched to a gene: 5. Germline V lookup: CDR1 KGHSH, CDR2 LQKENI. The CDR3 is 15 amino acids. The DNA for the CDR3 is TGTGCCAGCTCACCACAAGGACAGGGAGGCACTGAAGCTTTCTTT. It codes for CASSPQGQGGTEAFF.

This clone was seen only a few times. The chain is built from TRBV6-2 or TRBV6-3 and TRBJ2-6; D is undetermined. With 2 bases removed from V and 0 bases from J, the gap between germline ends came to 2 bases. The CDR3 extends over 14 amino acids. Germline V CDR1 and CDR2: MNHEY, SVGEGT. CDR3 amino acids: CASSYSSGANVLTF. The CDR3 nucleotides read TGTGCCAGCAGTTACAGCTCTGGGGCCAACGTCCTGACTTTC.

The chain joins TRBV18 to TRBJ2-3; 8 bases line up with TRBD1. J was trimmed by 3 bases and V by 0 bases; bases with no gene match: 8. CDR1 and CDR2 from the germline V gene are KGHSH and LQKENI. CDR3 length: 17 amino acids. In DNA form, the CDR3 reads TGTGCCAGCTCACCACCTGATCCGGACAGGGAGACAGATACGCAGTATTTT. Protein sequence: CASSPPDPDRETDTQYF.

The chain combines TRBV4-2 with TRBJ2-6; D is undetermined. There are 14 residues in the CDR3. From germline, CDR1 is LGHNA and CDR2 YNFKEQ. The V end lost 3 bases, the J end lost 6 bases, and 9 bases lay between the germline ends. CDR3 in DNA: TGTGCCAGCAGCCATCAAAGGGAGGCCAACGTCCTGACTTTC. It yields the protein CASSHQREANVLTF.

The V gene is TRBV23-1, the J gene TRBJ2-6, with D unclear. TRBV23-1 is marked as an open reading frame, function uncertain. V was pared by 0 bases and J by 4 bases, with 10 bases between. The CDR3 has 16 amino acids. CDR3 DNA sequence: TGCGCCAGCAGTCAATCTCTGGGCTCAGGGGCCAACGTCCTGACTTTC. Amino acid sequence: CASSQSLGSGANVLTF.